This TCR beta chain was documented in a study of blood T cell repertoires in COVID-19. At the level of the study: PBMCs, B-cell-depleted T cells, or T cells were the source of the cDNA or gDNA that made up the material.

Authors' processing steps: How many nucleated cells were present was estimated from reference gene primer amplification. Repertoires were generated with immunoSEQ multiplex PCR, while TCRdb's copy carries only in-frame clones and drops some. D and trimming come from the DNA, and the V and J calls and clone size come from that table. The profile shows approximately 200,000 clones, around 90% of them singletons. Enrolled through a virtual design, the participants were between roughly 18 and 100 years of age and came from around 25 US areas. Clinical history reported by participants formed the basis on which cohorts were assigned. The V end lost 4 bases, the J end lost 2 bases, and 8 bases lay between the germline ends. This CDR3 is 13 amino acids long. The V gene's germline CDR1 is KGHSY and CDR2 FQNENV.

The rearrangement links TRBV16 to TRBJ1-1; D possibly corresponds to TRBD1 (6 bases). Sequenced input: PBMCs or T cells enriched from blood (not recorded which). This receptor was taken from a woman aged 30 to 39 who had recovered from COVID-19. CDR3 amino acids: CASSRTANTEAFF. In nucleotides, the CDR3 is TGTGCCAGCAGCCGGACAGCTAACACTGAAGCTTTCTTT.